What follows is one T cell receptor (beta chain) and its context. The data belong to a study of blood T cells in healthy people across ages. A sample-barcoded 5' primer and a J-beta primer mix were used in a second PCR of about 6 to 11 cycles. TCRdb processed the 5' RACE reads anew with MiXCR; each CDR3 protein has one entry. The sample carries a few hundred thousand distinct CDR3 sequences, 25% to 30% recorded once. The sequenced material came from blood. The sequence derives from a woman aged 70-85 years in good health.

The CDR3 sequence: CASSLQTGQQETQYF. The CDR3 DNA sequence: TGTGCCAGCTCTCTACAAACGGGACAGCAAGAGACCCAGTACTTC. This chain joins TRBV18 and TRBJ2-5, with 7 bases aligning to TRBD1. CDR3 size: 15 residues. Trimming at V came to 6 bases and at J to 2 bases, leaving 9 bases not matched to a gene. Germline lookup yields CDR1 KGHSH and CDR2 LQKENI.